These 9 T cell receptor beta chains were all obtained from the same sample, sequenced in a study of PD-L1 blockade in urothelial cancer. Stated time point: peripheral blood 6 weeks after treatment start. Profiling relied on immunoSEQ multiplex PCR, and the TCRdb table lists in-frame clones only, not all of them. This table holds some 51,000 clones, more than 75% found once. Sequenced material: PBMCs, taken around atezolizumab (anti-PD-L1) treatment. These receptors came from a man in his sixties with urothelial cancer.

This chain joins TRBV6-5 and TRBJ1-2, with 8 bases matching TRBD1. This CDR3 spans 15 amino acids. The V and J ends lost 1 base and 5 bases, in that order; junction bases with no gene match: 6. Per germline, CDR1 MNHEY and CDR2 SVGAGI. In DNA, the CDR3 is TGTGCCAGCAGTTACTGGACAGGGACCCTTTATGGCTACACCTTC. It is translated as CASSYWTGTLYGYTF.

The rearrangement links TRBV9 to TRBJ2-1, with 13 bases aligning to TRBD2. Trimming at V came to 10 bases and at J to 11 bases, leaving 9 bases not matched to a gene. Per germline, CDR1 SGDLS and CDR2 YYNGEE. The CDR3 spans 13 residues. The CDR3 nucleotides are TGTGCCTCCACGACTAGCGGGGGGAACCAGCAGTTCTTC. This gives the protein CASTTSGGNQQFF. Filled out from reference TRBV9 and TRBJ2-1, the complete variable domain reads DSGVTQTPKHLITATGQRVTLRCSPRSGDLSVYWYQQSLDQGLQFLIQYYNGEERAKGNILERFSAQQFPDLHSELNLSSLELGDSALYFCASTTSGGNQQFFGPGTRLTVL.

The DNA for the CDR3 is TGTGCCAGCAGCTTATTGGGAGCGGCCCAGTACTTC. It codes for CASSLLGAAQYF. The V and J genes are TRBV7-2 and TRBJ2-5; D perhaps matches TRBD2 (5 bases). The V end was cut by 2 bases, the J end by 9 bases, with 10 bases between. Germline V lookup: CDR1 SGHTA, CDR2 FQGNSA. This CDR3 has 12 residues.

This chain connects TRBV29-1 to TRBJ2-3; D gene uncertain. The CDR3 covers 13 residues. CDR1 is SQVTM, CDR2 ANQGSEA, per germline. Trimming shortened V by 2 bases and J by 0 bases, and 6 bases separated the two germline ends. The CDR3 region is CSVELSSTDTQYF. In nucleotides, the CDR3 is TGCAGCGTTGAACTTAGTAGCACAGATACGCAGTATTTT.

The rearrangement joins TRBV11-2 to TRBJ2-7, with 9 bases fitting TRBD1. Germline V gene lookup returns CDR1 SGHAT and CDR2 FQNNGV. The V gene end was trimmed by 4 bases and the J gene end by 3 bases; junction bases not matched to a gene: 4. There are 14 residues in the CDR3. The CDR3 DNA follows: TGTGCCAGCAGCTCTTGGACAGGGGACTACGAGCAGTACTTC. It encodes CASSSWTGDYEQYF. Supplemented by reference TRBV11-2 and TRBJ2-7, the full variable domain reads EAGVAQSPRYKIIEKRQSVAFWCNPISGHATLYWYQQILGQGPKLLIQFQNNGVVDDSQLPKDRFSAERLKGVDSTLKIQPAKLEDSAVYLCASSSWTGDYEQYFGPGTRLTVT.

The chain is built from TRBV28 and TRBJ1-2; D gene unclear. Germline CDR1 MDHEN, CDR2 SYDVKM. The germline V and J ends were trimmed by 1 base and 5 bases, with 11 bases remaining between them. The CDR3 runs to 14 residues. The CDR3 nucleotides are TGTGCCAGCAGTTTATTCTTGGGAGAGTATGGCTACACCTTC. Translation gives CASSLFLGEYGYTF.

The V call is TRBV27, the J call TRBJ1-5, with D maybe TRBD1 (5 bases). With 2 bases removed from V and 4 bases from J, the gap between germline ends came to 15 bases. From germline, CDR1 is MNHEY and CDR2 SMNVEV (reference sequence). CDR3 length: 16 residues. Written as DNA, the CDR3 is TGTGCCAGCAGTTTAATGGGGGGGGAAGGAAATCAGCCCCAGCATTTT. This translates into CASSLMGGEGNQPQHF.

Of note for this clone: This CDR3 is also generated by other DNA sequences in the sample. V gene TRBV7-2 combines with J gene TRBJ2-1; D not certain. V lost 1 base and J lost 2, with 6 bases in between. This CDR3 is built from 14 residues. Germline lookup yields CDR1 SGHTA and CDR2 FQGNSA. The CDR3: CASSLGAAYNEQFF. In nucleotides, the CDR3 is TGTGCCAGCAGCTTAGGGGCAGCCTACAATGAGCAGTTCTTC.

The chain combines TRBV7-9 with TRBJ1-2, with D unresolved. The CDR3 is made up of 14 amino acids. Per the germline V gene, CDR1 is SEHNR and CDR2 is FQNEAQ (reference sequence). V dropped 4 bases and J dropped 3 bases, with 12 bases sitting between them. DNA of the CDR3: TGTGCCAGCAGCTCCTCCGACACCTACTATGGCTACACCTTC. Translated, it gives CASSSSDTYYGYTF.